This T cell receptor (beta chain) emerged from a study of blood T cell repertoires in COVID-19. Study summary: The United States, Italy and Spain provided the acute and convalescent COVID-19 samples.

V was trimmed by 0 bases and J by 1 base, leaving 9 bases between them. This CDR3 spans 15 amino acids. The germline V gene encodes CDR1 SGHRS and CDR2 YFSETQ. Original data processing: The assay estimated nucleated cells by amplifying reference gene primers. The method was immunoSEQ multiplex PCR; TCRdb's version includes in-frame clones alone and lacks a portion of them. For V, J and clone size, that table is used; D and trimming come from the DNA. The data show around 110,000 clones, with about 80% seen just once and over 6% held by the top ten. The sample taken for sequencing was peripheral blood. The receptor's source is a man aged 65 to 85 with active or convalescent COVID-19. The chain links TRBV5-1 to TRBJ2-3; D might be TRBD2 (6 bases). As DNA, the CDR3 is TGCGCCAGCAGCTTGGGGCCTAGCGGCACAGATACGCAGTATTTT. Translated: CASSLGPSGTDTQYF.